These T cell receptor beta chains were read from a single sample in a study of blood T cell repertoires in COVID-19. Sequencing used immunoSEQ multiplex PCR; TCRdb keeps in-frame clones, though not all of them. The sample has 210,000 or so clones, about four fifths seen once; the top ten hold approximately 4.8%. The sequenced sample was PBMCs or T cells enriched from blood (not recorded which). Source of these receptors: a woman aged 45-60 years who had been exposed to COVID-19. The CDR3 runs from the conserved cysteine through the conserved F or W. Each record gives: D gene, V gene, clone size, J gene, CDR3 protein, CDR3 DNA. The D gene is left open where the match is weak. Some rows mark clone size as missing; the rest say once, few, many or name a class of expanded clone.

D gene: .
V gene: TRBV7-2
clone size: .
J gene: TRBJ2-5
CDR3 protein: CASSLRGRQETQYF
CDR3 DNA: TGTGCCAGCAGCTTAAGAGGCCGGCAAGAGACCCAGTACTTC

D gene: .
V gene: TRBV20-1
clone size: .
J gene: TRBJ2-6
CDR3 protein: CSASVLVGANVLTF
CDR3 DNA: TGCAGTGCTAGTGTCCTAGTCGGGGCCAACGTCCTGACTTTC

D gene: .
V gene: TRBV19
clone size: .
J gene: TRBJ1-5
CDR3 protein: CASNPSASHIYQPQHF
CDR3 DNA: TGTGCCAGTAATCCATCCGCGAGTCATATTTATCAGCCCCAGCATTTT

D gene: TRBD1
V gene: TRBV27
clone size: once
J gene: TRBJ1-3
CDR3 protein: CASSPQGARGNTIYF
CDR3 DNA: TGTGCCAGCAGCCCACAGGGGGCGCGTGGAAACACCATATATTTT

D gene: .
V gene: TRBV20-1
clone size: once
J gene: TRBJ1-2
CDR3 protein: CSASYQQGQRGYTF
CDR3 DNA: TGCAGTGCTAGTTATCAACAGGGCCAGAGGGGCTACACCTTC

D gene: .
V gene: TRBV5-1
clone size: .
J gene: TRBJ1-2
CDR3 protein: CASSSEGTHQGDYYGYTF
CDR3 DNA: TGCGCCAGCAGCTCCGAGGGGACTCACCAGGGAGACTACTATGGCTACACCTTC

D gene: .
V gene: TRBV29-1
clone size: .
J gene: TRBJ2-1
CDR3 protein: CSVQVGGASGFSYNEQFF
CDR3 DNA: TGCAGCGTTCAAGTTGGGGGCGCCTCGGGGTTCTCCTACAATGAGCAGTTCTTC

D gene: .
V gene: TRBV12-2
clone size: once
J gene: TRBJ1-1
CDR3 protein: CASPQTRNTEAFF
CDR3 DNA: TGTGCAAGTCCCCAGACAAGGAACACTGAAGCTTTCTTT

D gene: .
V gene: TRBV3-1/TRBV3-2
clone size: .
J gene: TRBJ2-2
CDR3 protein: CASSLRRGLDTGELFF
CDR3 DNA: TGTGCCAGCAGCCTTAGAAGAGGACTCGACACCGGGGAGCTGTTTTTT

D gene: .
V gene: TRBV29-1
clone size: once
J gene: TRBJ1-2
CDR3 protein: CSVDNPSVVGGRAGYGYTF
CDR3 DNA: TGCAGCGTTGACAACCCTTCCGTCGTCGGGGGGCGAGCGGGCTATGGCTACACCTTC

D gene: .
V gene: TRBV16
clone size: .
J gene: TRBJ2-5
CDR3 protein: CASSQSNFLPEETQYF
CDR3 DNA: TGTGCCAGCAGCCAATCGAACTTTCTCCCGGAAGAGACCCAGTACTTC

D gene: TRBD1
V gene: TRBV28
clone size: once
J gene: TRBJ1-1
CDR3 protein: CASSITYRGAEAFF
CDR3 DNA: TGTGCCAGCAGCATAACCTACAGGGGAGCTGAAGCTTTCTTT

D gene: TRBD1
V gene: TRBV25-1
clone size: .
J gene: TRBJ1-6
CDR3 protein: CASSERQGRSPLHF
CDR3 DNA: TGTGCCAGCAGTGAAAGACAGGGAAGGTCACCCCTCCACTTT

D gene: .
V gene: TRBV19
clone size: .
J gene: TRBJ1-1
CDR3 protein: CASSSRFENTEAFF
CDR3 DNA: TGTGCCAGTAGCTCGAGATTCGAGAACACTGAAGCTTTCTTT

D gene: TRBD1
V gene: TRBV6-5
clone size: .
J gene: TRBJ1-3
CDR3 protein: CASRRNRGTGNTIYF
CDR3 DNA: TGTGCCAGCAGAAGAAACAGGGGGACTGGAAACACCATATATTTT

D gene: .
V gene: TRBV6-5
clone size: few
J gene: TRBJ1-6
CDR3 protein: CASSSTGNSPLHF
CDR3 DNA: TGTGCCAGCAGCTCTACGGGGAATTCACCCCTCCACTTT

D gene: .
V gene: TRBV4-1
clone size: .
J gene: TRBJ2-6
CDR3 protein: CASSQEGEDYLGANVLTF
CDR3 DNA: TGCGCCAGCAGCCAAGAAGGGGAGGACTACCTCGGGGCCAACGTCCTGACTTTC

D gene: TRBD1
V gene: TRBV5-6
clone size: .
J gene: TRBJ1-5
CDR3 protein: CASSYGQVGDQPQHF
CDR3 DNA: TGTGCCAGCAGCTACGGACAGGTAGGAGATCAGCCCCAGCATTTT

D gene: TRBD2
V gene: TRBV9
clone size: .
J gene: TRBJ2-7
CDR3 protein: CASSVGWGGSYEQYF
CDR3 DNA: TGTGCCAGCAGCGTAGGGTGGGGGGGATCCTACGAGCAGTACTTC

D gene: .
V gene: TRBV11-2
clone size: .
J gene: TRBJ1-3
CDR3 protein: CASSRQLSGNTIYF
CDR3 DNA: TGTGCCAGCAGTCGACAGCTCTCTGGAAACACCATATATTTT

D gene: TRBD1
V gene: TRBV28
clone size: .
J gene: TRBJ2-1
CDR3 protein: CASSLSGQGYRSYNEQFF
CDR3 DNA: TGTGCCAGCAGTTTAAGCGGACAGGGGTATCGATCTTACAATGAGCAGTTCTTC

D gene: .
V gene: TRBV11-1
clone size: .
J gene: TRBJ1-2
CDR3 protein: CASSLEGRNGYTF
CDR3 DNA: TGTGCCAGCAGCTTAGAGGGGAGGAATGGCTACACCTTC

D gene: .
V gene: TRBV7-9
clone size: .
J gene: TRBJ1-1
CDR3 protein: CASSWQNTEAFF
CDR3 DNA: TGTGCCAGTTCTTGGCAGAACACTGAAGCTTTCTTT

D gene: .
V gene: TRBV6-5
clone size: .
J gene: TRBJ1-6
CDR3 protein: CASSSASQALHF
CDR3 DNA: TGTGCCAGCAGTTCGGCATCCCAGGCCCTCCACTTT

D gene: .
V gene: TRBV4-1
clone size: .
J gene: TRBJ2-3
CDR3 protein: CASSQEGAPLATDTQYF
CDR3 DNA: TGCGCCAGCAGCCAGGAAGGGGCGCCCCTGGCCACAGATACGCAGTATTTT

D gene: TRBD1
V gene: TRBV29-1
clone size: .
J gene: TRBJ1-1
CDR3 protein: CSVVGQGAIVPEAFF
CDR3 DNA: TGCAGCGTTGTGGGACAGGGGGCAATTGTGCCTGAAGCTTTCTTT

D gene: TRBD1
V gene: TRBV14
clone size: .
J gene: TRBJ1-2
CDR3 protein: CASSQDVTGGYGYTF
CDR3 DNA: TGTGCCAGCAGCCAAGATGTGACAGGGGGCTATGGCTACACCTTC

D gene: TRBD1
V gene: TRBV2
clone size: .
J gene: TRBJ1-5
CDR3 protein: CASSEDRGGQPQHF
CDR3 DNA: TGTGCCAGCAGTGAGGACAGGGGGGGTCAGCCCCAGCATTTT